This T cell receptor beta chain is from a study of cytomegalovirus exposure and HLA in healthy donors. Study-level background: The same platform as the roughly 670 first-cohort repertoires was used for the 100 to 150 validation repertoires, a later analysis reported.

The donors formed part of the 120-subject validation cohort, distinct from the roughly 630-subject first cohort. The germline CDR1 and CDR2 sequences are GTSNPN and SVGIG (reference sequence). This CDR3 comprises 12 residues. V shed 6 bases, J shed 3 bases, and the junction held 4 bases outside the gene matches. Clones were read by immunoSEQ multiplex PCR, and TCRdb kept only the in-frame ones, dropping some. Here the sample spans tens of thousands of clones, approximately 80% being singletons. The chain combines TRBV30 with TRBJ2-7; 8 nucleotides agree with TRBD2. Sequencing used PBMCs. The receptor was isolated from a man between 25 and 39 years old in good health and CMV-seronegative. CDR3 nucleotides: TGTGCCTGCGGGGGGGCAGGCTACGAGCAGTACTTC. It specifies CACGGAGYEQYF.